One and the same sample provided the 29 T cell receptor beta chains below, sequenced in a study of blood T cells in healthy people across ages. The use of a sample-barcoded 5' primer and a J-beta primer mix characterized a second PCR of 7 to 11 cycles. MiXCR, run by TCRdb on the 5' RACE reads, gives a single entry per CDR3 protein. The table includes hundreds of thousands of distinct CDR3 sequences, around 42% detected once. The material sequenced was blood. The receptor set was obtained from a man aged 55 to 70 in good health.

The V call is TRBV27, the J call TRBJ1-5; D not resolved. Germline V CDR1 and CDR2: MNHEY, SMNVEV (reference sequence). The length of the CDR3 is 14 residues. The V end lost 6 bases, the J end lost 5 bases, and 14 bases lay between the germline ends. The DNA of the CDR3 is TGTGCCAGCAGACCAGAACCCCACGATCAGCCCCAGCATTTT. Its translation is CASRPEPHDQPQHF.

This chain connects TRBV3-1 to TRBJ2-2; 7 positions match TRBD1. The CDR3 consists of 15 residues. Germline CDR1 and CDR2: LGHDT and YNNKEL (reference sequence). The J segment lost 6 bases and the V segment lost 3 bases, leaving 7 bases of the junction unmatched. The CDR3 here is CASSHGAGGSGELFF. CDR3 in DNA: TGTGCCAGCAGCCATGGCGCAGGGGGATCCGGGGAGCTGTTTTTT.

The table lists this clonotype with a few counts. The chain combines TRBV6-2 or TRBV6-3 with TRBJ2-3; D call uncertain. V was trimmed by 10 bases and J by 1 base, leaving 9 bases between them. The CDR3 spans 12 residues. Germline CDR1 MNHEY, CDR2 SVGEGT. CDR3 region: CATYSGTDTQYF. DNA for the CDR3: TGTGCCACCTACAGTGGCACAGATACGCAGTATTTT.

This clonotype was seen just once. The chain uses TRBV9 and TRBJ2-3, with TRBD2 matching over 9 bases. CDR3 length: 16 amino acids. With V trimmed by 4 bases and J by 1 base, 7 bases remained unmatched. Germline V CDR1 and CDR2: SGDLS, YYNGEE. CDR3 sequence reads: CASSPGASGGTDTQYF. For the CDR3, the DNA is TGTGCCAGCAGCCCTGGAGCTAGCGGGGGCACAGATACGCAGTATTTT. The full variable domain, rest sourced from reference TRBV9 and TRBJ2-3, is DSGVTQTPKHLITATGQRVTLRCSPRSGDLSVYWYQQSLDQGLQFLIQYYNGEERAKGNILERFSAQQFPDLHSELNLSSLELGDSALYFCASSPGASGGTDTQYFGPGTRLTVL.

This sequence joins TRBV6-2 or TRBV6-3 and TRBJ2-7; D is unclear. The CDR3 extends over 13 amino acids. Trimming cost V 6 bases and J 4 bases, with 13 bases left between them. Germline CDR1 reads MNHEY; CDR2 reads SVGEGT. The CDR3 bases are TGTGCCAGCAGGGCTCCAAAACTTTACGAGCAGTACTTC. Translated: CASRAPKLYEQYF.

This clonotype showed up just once. The J gene is TRBJ2-7, the V gene TRBV3-1, with 10 bases aligning to TRBD1. The V gene's germline CDR1 is LGHDT and CDR2 YNNKEL (reference sequence). Trimming took 4 bases from V and 3 from J; bases not matched to a gene: 9. The CDR3 runs 16 residues. For the CDR3, the DNA is TGTGCCAGCAGCCCATGGCAGGGACAGGGGAACTACGAGCAGTACTTC. Translated: CASSPWQGQGNYEQYF.

There are many counts of this clonotype. This chain uses TRBV5-1 with TRBJ2-7; possible D gene TRBD2, 5 bases. CDR3 length equals 14 residues. Trimming stripped 2 bases from V and 2 bases from J, with 11 bases between. CDR1 and CDR2 (germline): SGHRS, YFSETQ. DNA of the CDR3: TGCGCCAGCAGCTTATTTGACGGGGCCTACGAGCAGTACTTC. Translated: CASSLFDGAYEQYF.

This clonotype turned up a few times. V is TRBV7-2 and J is TRBJ2-5; weak D call: TRBD2 (6 bases). CDR1 and CDR2 from the germline V gene are SGHTA and FQGNSA. The V and J ends lost 0 bases and 5 bases respectively, with 19 bases between them. This CDR3 has 17 residues. The CDR3 loop reads CASSLALAARGGETQYF. The CDR3 DNA is TGTGCCAGCAGCTTAGCGCTGGCTGCCCGTGGGGGGGAGACCCAGTACTTC.

This clonotype was seen a few times. CDR3 coding DNA: TGTGCCAGCAGAGCCGACTGGGCTCGAGAGCAGTACTTC. Amino acid sequence: CASRADWAREQYF. This rearrangement joins TRBV11-2 to TRBJ2-5, with no clear D. V lost 6 bases to trimming and J lost 11 bases, with 19 bases between them. Germline loops: CDR1 SGHAT, CDR2 FQNNGV. The CDR3 consists of 13 residues. The full variable domain, its missing parts supplied by reference TRBV11-2 and TRBJ2-5, is EAGVAQSPRYKIIEKRQSVAFWCNPISGHATLYWYQQILGQGPKLLIQFQNNGVVDDSQLPKDRFSAERLKGVDSTLKIQPAKLEDSAVYLCASRADWAREQYFGPGTRLLVL.

This clonotype was counted at least ten times. The rearrangement joins TRBV6-5 to TRBJ2-5, with 9 nucleotides matching TRBD1. Per germline, CDR1 MNHEY and CDR2 SVGAGI. V lost 5 bases, J lost 5 bases, and 6 bases stayed unmatched. The CDR3 runs 14 residues. The DNA for the CDR3 is TGTGCCAGCAGTCCGAGACAGGGGGGCGAGACCCAGTACTTC. Translating gives CASSPRQGGETQYF.

This clonotype was recorded at least ten times. Written as DNA, the CDR3 is TGCGCCAGCAGCCAAGATAAAGGGGATTGGTATGGCTACACCTTC. Translated, it gives CASSQDKGDWYGYTF. The chain uses TRBV4-3 and TRBJ1-2; possible D gene TRBD1, 5 bases. Germline-derived CDR1 and CDR2 are LGHNA and YSLEER. The V and J ends lost 0 bases and 5 bases respectively, with 13 bases between them. The length of the CDR3 is 15 residues.

The CDR3 spells CAWSGSGGTFITDTQYF. The DNA for the CDR3 is TGTGCCTGGAGTGGGAGCGGGGGGACCTTTATCACAGATACGCAGTATTTT. The genes are TRBV30 and TRBJ2-3; the match to TRBD2 covers 9 bases. Germline trimming cut 1 base from V and 2 bases from J; bases unmatched to any gene: 10. Germline CDR1 and CDR2: GTSNPN and SVGIG (reference sequence). The CDR3 is 17 residues long.

The chain employs TRBV20-1 and TRBJ1-2; no clear D. Germline-derived CDR1 and CDR2 are DFQATT and SNEGSKA (reference sequence). Trimming removed 1 base from V and 4 bases from J, with 7 bases in between. CDR3 size: 12 residues. The CDR3 is CSARVPPYGYTF. The CDR3 nucleotides are TGCAGTGCTAGAGTACCACCCTATGGCTACACCTTC.

This clonotype was found a few times. The V and J genes are TRBV7-9 and TRBJ1-4; D unclear. The CDR3 covers 15 residues. The V gene's germline CDR1 is SEHNR and CDR2 FQNEAQ (reference sequence). V lost 2 bases and J lost 3, with 10 bases in between. The DNA for the CDR3 is TGTGCCAGCAGCTTAAACGGGGTACCTAATGAAAAACTGTTTTTT. This translates into CASSLNGVPNEKLFF.

The chain couples TRBV6-2 or TRBV6-3 to TRBJ2-2, with no clear D. The CDR3 loop spans 15 amino acids. Trimming took off 3 bases at V and 7 bases at J, with 15 bases between the two ends. Germline values: CDR1 MNHEY, CDR2 SVGEGT. The CDR3: CASSYIGSHIGELFF. DNA of the CDR3: TGTGCCAGCAGTTATATTGGGTCGCACATCGGGGAGCTGTTTTTT.

This clonotype was recorded once. The chain carries TRBV7-9 and TRBJ2-1; 9 nucleotides agree with TRBD1. This CDR3 region has 13 residues. Per the germline V gene, CDR1 is SEHNR and CDR2 is FQNEAQ (reference sequence). J was trimmed by 12 bases and V by 10 bases; bases with no gene match: 13. DNA of the CDR3: TGTGCCATCGGGACAGGGAGGGTTATCGGGCAGTTCTTC. Amino acids: CAIGTGRVIGQFF.

CDR3 region: CASSPGQVSTYEQYF. The DNA for the CDR3 is TGTGCCAGCAGCCCAGGACAGGTATCGACCTACGAGCAGTACTTC. The chain has TRBV7-2 and TRBJ2-7; 7 bases map to TRBD1. V lost 5 bases to trimming and J lost 2 bases; unmatched junction nucleotides: 9. CDR1 and CDR2 from the germline V gene are SGHTA and FQGNSA. CDR3 length: 15 residues.

This clonotype showed up many times. The rearrangement links TRBV5-1 to TRBJ2-5; D remains ambiguous. This CDR3 comprises 14 residues. Germline lookup yields CDR1 SGHRS and CDR2 YFSETQ. Trimming pared 0 bases from V and 5 bases from J, leaving 11 bases between. The CDR3 bases are TGCGCCAGCAGCTTGGCCTCTCGGGCGGAGACCCAGTACTTC. Its protein product is CASSLASRAETQYF.

The CDR3 DNA sequence: TGCGCCAGCAGCGCCTCGACAGGGGGCGTCTCTGGGGCCAACGTCCTGACTTTC. It yields the protein CASSASTGGVSGANVLTF. The chain joins TRBV5-1 to TRBJ2-6, with 10 nucleotides matching TRBD1. J lost 0 bases, V lost 4 bases, and 7 bases had no gene match. The germline CDR1 and CDR2 sequences are SGHRS and YFSETQ. The CDR3 covers 18 residues.

There are a few counts of this clonotype. The chain has TRBV3-1 and TRBJ1-4; D unclear. Germline V gene sequence: CDR1 LGHDT, CDR2 YNNKEL (reference sequence). The CDR3 is made up of 12 amino acids. Trimming pared 5 bases from V and 8 bases from J, leaving 9 bases between. CDR3 bases: TGTGCCAGCAGCGACAAAATCGAAAAACTGTTTTTT. The encoded protein is CASSDKIEKLFF.

This clonotype has ten or more counts. A single base separates this from a much larger clone, so it may be a read error. The V and J genes are TRBV6-5 and TRBJ2-5; D is uncertain. Germline V gene sequence: CDR1 MNHEY, CDR2 SVGAGI. The CDR3 extends over 13 amino acids. V was clipped by 5 bases and J by 11 bases, with 18 bases between them. The CDR3 loop is CASSPGLLGEQYF. For the CDR3, the DNA is TGTGCCAGCAGTCCGGGTCTCTTAGGTGAGCAGTACTTC.

The count of this clonotype is one. The rearrangement uses TRBV12-5 and TRBJ2-3; the match to TRBD1 covers 7 bases. Per germline, CDR1 LGHNT and CDR2 FRNRAP. There are 15 residues in the CDR3. V shed 5 bases and J 1 base; nucleotides not matched to a gene: 6. The CDR3 reads CASGPEGTGTDTQYF. DNA for the CDR3: TGTGCTAGTGGTCCCGAGGGGACAGGCACAGATACGCAGTATTTT.

V gene TRBV20-1 combines with J gene TRBJ2-1, with 15 bases aligning to TRBD2. The germline CDR1 and CDR2 sequences are DFQATT and SNEGSKA (reference sequence). V dropped 5 bases and J dropped 1; count of bases not matched to a gene: 3. CDR3 length: 16 residues. In DNA, the CDR3 is TGCAGTGCTGGACTAGCGGGGGGGATTTCCTACAATGAGCAGTTCTTC. Amino acids: CSAGLAGGISYNEQFF.

The chain carries TRBV4-1 and TRBJ2-7; TRBD1 matches 8 bases. CDR1 and CDR2 from the germline V gene are MGHRA and YSYEKL. This CDR3 region has 14 residues. V lost 8 bases to trimming and J lost 6 bases; unmatched junction nucleotides: 12. CDR3 in amino acids: CASAPRGRSAEQYF. CDR3 nucleotide sequence: TGCGCCAGCGCCCCCAGGGGGCGATCAGCCGAGCAGTACTTC.

Only a few counts were recorded for this clonotype. The rearrangement uses TRBV6-1 and TRBJ1-5; D not certain. V was cut by 7 bases and J by 4 bases, with 11 bases left in between. From germline, CDR1 is MNHNS and CDR2 SASEGT. The CDR3 contains 13 residues. CDR3 protein: CASNTGINQPQHF. CDR3 DNA sequence: TGTGCCAGCAACACCGGGATAAATCAGCCCCAGCATTTT.

The chain uses TRBV20-1 and TRBJ1-1; D uncertain. Per the germline V gene, CDR1 is DFQATT and CDR2 is SNEGSKA (reference sequence). This CDR3 comprises 12 residues. V lost 3 bases to trimming and J lost 0 bases, with 5 bases between them. CDR3 sequence: CSARAMNTEAFF. The CDR3 region has the DNA TGCAGTGCTAGGGCAATGAACACTGAAGCTTTCTTT.

This clonotype occurred a few times. The gene calls are TRBV12-3 or TRBV12-4 and TRBJ2-7, with TRBD2 matching over 7 bases. With V trimmed by 6 bases and J by 2 bases, 7 bases remained unmatched. The CDR3 loop spans 14 amino acids. CDR3 sequence (DNA): TGTGCCAGCAGCAGGGACTACGAAGCCTACGAGCAGTACTTC. Translating it yields CASSRDYEAYEQYF.

The chain combines TRBV7-9 with TRBJ1-4; D not certain. The germline V gene has CDR1 SEHNR and CDR2 FQNEAQ (reference sequence). This CDR3 has 14 residues. V dropped 0 bases and J dropped 7 bases, with 9 bases sitting between them. In DNA, the CDR3 is TGTGCCAGCAGCTTAGCGTTGGCGGGTGAAAAACTGTTTTTT. Translation gives CASSLALAGEKLFF.

The J gene is TRBJ2-6, the V gene TRBV6-1; possibly TRBD2 for D (5 bases). This CDR3 is 19 amino acids long. In germline, CDR1 is MNHNS, CDR2 SASEGT. The V gene lost 6 bases and the J gene lost 11 bases, with 32 bases spanning the gap. The CDR3 nucleotides read TGTGCCAGCAGACCCTGGACTGCCAACTCCCCGAGGACCGATTACGTCCTGACTTTC. This translates into CASRPWTANSPRTDYVLTF.